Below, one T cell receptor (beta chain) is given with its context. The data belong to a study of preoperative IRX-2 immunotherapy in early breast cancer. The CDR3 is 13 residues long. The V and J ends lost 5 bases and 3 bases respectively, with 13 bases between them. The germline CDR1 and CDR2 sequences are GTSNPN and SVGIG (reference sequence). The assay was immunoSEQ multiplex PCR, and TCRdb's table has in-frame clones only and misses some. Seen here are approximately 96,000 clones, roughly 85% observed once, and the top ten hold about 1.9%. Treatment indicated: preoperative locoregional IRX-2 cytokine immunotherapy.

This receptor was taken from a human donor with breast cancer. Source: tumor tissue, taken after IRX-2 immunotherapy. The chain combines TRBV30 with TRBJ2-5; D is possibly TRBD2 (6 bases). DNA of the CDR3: TGTGCCTGGGGGACCCTAGCGAAAGAGACCCAGTACTTC. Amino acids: CAWGTLAKETQYF.